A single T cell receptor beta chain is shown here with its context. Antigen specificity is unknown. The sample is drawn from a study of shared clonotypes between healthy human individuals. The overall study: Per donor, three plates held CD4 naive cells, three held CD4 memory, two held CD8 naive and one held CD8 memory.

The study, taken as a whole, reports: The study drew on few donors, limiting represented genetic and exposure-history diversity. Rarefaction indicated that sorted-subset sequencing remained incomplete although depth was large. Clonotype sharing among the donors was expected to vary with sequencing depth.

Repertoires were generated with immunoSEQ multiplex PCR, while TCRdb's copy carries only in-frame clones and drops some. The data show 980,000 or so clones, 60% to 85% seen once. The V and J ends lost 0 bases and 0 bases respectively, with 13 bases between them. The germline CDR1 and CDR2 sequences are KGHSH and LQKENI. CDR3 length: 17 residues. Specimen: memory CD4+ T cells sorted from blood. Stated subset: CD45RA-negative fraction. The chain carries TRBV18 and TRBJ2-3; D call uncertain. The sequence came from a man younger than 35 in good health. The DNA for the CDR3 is TGTGCCAGCTCACCACCGAGAGCCGTCTTCAGCACAGATACGCAGTATTTT. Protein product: CASSPPRAVFSTDTQYF.